The 24 T cell receptor beta chains in this list originate from one sample, sequenced in a study of STAT3 mutations in large granular lymphocyte leukemia. Study results and limitations: In T-cell large granular lymphocyte leukemia, about half of patients showed multiple immunodominant subclonotypes.

The antigens for these receptors are not known. Generated by immunoSEQ multiplex PCR, the TCRdb table keeps only in-frame clones and is missing some. This table holds about 5,200 clones, 60% to 80% found once. Sequencing used PBMCs. These receptors were taken from a human donor with T large granular lymphocyte leukemia. Some clones in this sample may be carry-over from other donors' samples.

The count of this clone is one. The chain joins TRBV6-1 to TRBJ2-7, with 9 bases matching TRBD2. This CDR3 is 15 amino acids long. CDR1 is MNHNS, CDR2 SASEGT, per germline. Trimming cost V 2 bases and J 3 bases; bases outside gene matches: 5. The CDR3 spells CASSELLAGLYEQYF. The DNA of the CDR3 is TGTGCCAGCAGTGAACTGCTAGCGGGGCTCTACGAGCAGTACTTC.

This clone was counted a few times. The chain has TRBV5-1 and TRBJ2-7; D unresolved. The CDR3 totals 11 residues. V was pared by 4 bases and J by 6 bases, with 8 bases between. Germline-derived CDR1 and CDR2 are SGHRS and YFSETQ. CDR3 loop: CASSQAFEQYF. CDR3 bases: TGCGCCAGCAGCCAAGCCTTCGAGCAGTACTTC.

This clone showed up just once. The chain couples TRBV5-4 to TRBJ2-6; the D is unclear. Between the trimmed V and J ends, which lost 0 bases and 1 base, there was a span of 2 bases. The germline gives CDR1 SGHNT, CDR2 YYREEE (reference sequence). This CDR3 spans 14 amino acids. The CDR3 sequence is CASSLASGANVLTF. In DNA, the CDR3 is TGTGCCAGCAGCTTGGCGTCTGGGGCCAACGTCCTGACTTTC.

The V and J genes are TRBV19 and TRBJ1-1, with TRBD1 matching 7 bases. With 2 bases clipped from V and 4 bases from J, the junction kept 16 bases outside the gene matches. CDR1 and CDR2 (germline): LNHDA, SQIVND (reference sequence). The CDR3 consists of 18 residues. CDR3 bases: TGTGCCAGTAGTATAAGGAGCTGGAGACAGGGAGGACTCACTGAAGCTTTCTTT. Amino acid sequence: CASSIRSWRQGGLTEAFF.

The chain couples TRBV29-1 to TRBJ1-1, with D tentatively TRBD1 (5 bases). Germline lookup yields CDR1 SQVTM and CDR2 ANQGSEA. This CDR3 has 14 amino acids. Between the trimmed V and J ends, which lost 4 bases and 2 bases, there was a span of 14 bases. The CDR3 nucleotides are TGCAGCGTTGCATCGGCAGGGTATAACACTGAAGCTTTCTTT. Its translation is CSVASAGYNTEAFF.

This rearrangement joins TRBV7-9 to TRBJ2-3; a weak D match, TRBD1 (5 bases). Germline lookup yields CDR1 SEHNR and CDR2 FQNEAQ (reference sequence). This CDR3 region has 16 residues. The ends were cut back, 5 bases at V and 3 bases at J, with 18 bases in the middle. CDR3: CASSPPLREWTDTQYF. CDR3 coding DNA: TGTGCCAGCAGCCCCCCTCTCAGGGAATGGACAGATACGCAGTATTTT.

This clone came up a few times. The chain links TRBV6-5 to TRBJ2-5, with TRBD2 matching 7 bases. This CDR3 region has 12 residues. Germline assignment: CDR1 MNHEY and CDR2 SVGAGI. Losses at the gene ends were 6 bases for V and 4 bases for J; bases not matched to a gene: 2. CDR3 amino acids: CASRGGTETQYF. Here the CDR3 DNA reads TGTGCCAGCAGGGGGGGGACAGAGACCCAGTACTTC.

This chain links TRBV6-6 with TRBJ2-7; D is possibly TRBD1 (5 bases). Per the germline V gene, CDR1 is MNHNY and CDR2 is SVGAGI (reference sequence). Trimming took off 4 bases at V and 3 bases at J, with 13 bases between the two ends. The CDR3 covers 14 residues. CDR3: CASSSGPLLYEQYF. The DNA of the CDR3 is TGTGCCAGCAGTTCAGGGCCCCTCCTCTACGAGCAGTACTTC.

The rearrangement joins TRBV30 to TRBJ1-6; no clear D gene. The V gene lost 5 bases and the J gene lost 8 bases, with 13 bases spanning the gap. The CDR3 has 13 amino acids. Per the germline V gene, CDR1 is GTSNPN and CDR2 is SVGIG (reference sequence). The CDR3 protein is CAWDRVSHSPLHF. The DNA for the CDR3 is TGTGCCTGGGACCGGGTCTCTCATTCACCCCTCCACTTT.

In this sample, this clone turned up once. The chain joins TRBV18 to TRBJ1-6, with 9 bases lining up with TRBD1. Looked up from germline, CDR1 is KGHSH and CDR2 is LQKENI. The CDR3 has 13 residues. V gave up 8 bases and J gave up 12 bases; unmatched junction bases: 8. CDR3 sequence: CASRDRVGIPLHF. DNA for the CDR3: TGTGCCAGCCGGGACAGGGTGGGGATACCCCTCCACTTT.

V gene TRBV18 combines with J gene TRBJ2-7; 8 bases fit TRBD1. CDR1 KGHSH and CDR2 LQKENI come from the germline V gene. V gave up 3 bases and J gave up 0 bases; unmatched junction bases: 10. This CDR3 has 17 residues. CDR3 amino acids: CASSPRPGQAISYEQYF. The CDR3 nucleotides are TGTGCCAGCTCACCCCGTCCGGGACAGGCGATCTCCTACGAGCAGTACTTC.

This sequence joins TRBV5-1 and TRBJ2-5, with 9 bases aligning to TRBD1. This CDR3 is 14 amino acids long. Germline V gene sequence: CDR1 SGHRS, CDR2 YFSETQ. V lost 3 bases and J lost 4; bases outside the gene matches: 4. The CDR3 region is CASSWTGAPETQYF. In DNA form, the CDR3 reads TGCGCCAGCAGCTGGACAGGGGCCCCAGAGACCCAGTACTTC.

This clone qualifies as medium-sized. The genes are TRBV28 and TRBJ1-1, with D maybe TRBD1 (6 bases). The CDR3 is 14 residues long. The germline V gene encodes CDR1 MDHEN and CDR2 SYDVKM. V shed 5 bases and J shed 3 bases, with 13 bases lying between them. CDR3 residues: CASSLRGGYTEAFF. The CDR3 DNA is TGTGCCAGCAGTCTCCGAGGGGGATACACTGAAGCTTTCTTT.

In DNA, the CDR3 is TGTGCCAGCAGCTTGTGGCGGGTCAGGGAGACCCAGTACTTC. The encoded protein is CASSLWRVRETQYF. This sequence joins TRBV5-4 and TRBJ2-5; a weak D match, TRBD2 (5 bases). The CDR3 is made up of 14 amino acids. Trimming pared 1 base from V and 5 bases from J, leaving 12 bases between. Germline CDR1 reads SGHNT; CDR2 reads YYREEE (reference sequence).

The J gene is TRBJ1-2, the V gene TRBV5-5; possible D gene TRBD1, 5 bases. The V end was cut by 2 bases, the J end by 2 bases, with 13 bases between. CDR3 size: 15 residues. The germline V gene has CDR1 SGHKS and CDR2 YYEKEE (reference sequence). CDR3 coding DNA: TGTGCCAGCAGCTTAGAGGGGATTCGGAACTATGGCTACACCTTC. Residues: CASSLEGIRNYGYTF.

The chain combines TRBV29-1 with TRBJ1-5; D might be TRBD1 (5 bases). The germline gives CDR1 SQVTM, CDR2 ANQGSEA. CDR3 size: 14 residues. The germline V and J ends were trimmed by 4 bases and 7 bases, with 17 bases remaining between them. CDR3 nucleotide sequence: TGCAGCGTTGCCGGCGGTGGGGGAGACCAGCCCCAGCATTTT. It specifies CSVAGGGGDQPQHF.

This chain connects TRBV5-1 to TRBJ1-2; 9 positions match TRBD1. The CDR3 loop spans 16 amino acids. V trimming: 4 bases; J trimming: 0 bases; junction bases outside the gene matches: 7. Germline-derived CDR1 and CDR2 are SGHRS and YFSETQ. CDR3 in DNA: TGCGCCAGCAGCCCGGGACAGGGAGCCTCTAACTATGGCTACACCTTC. The encoded protein is CASSPGQGASNYGYTF.

This chain uses TRBV5-5 with TRBJ2-1; 12 positions agree with TRBD2. CDR3 length equals 19 residues. Germline V gene sequence: CDR1 SGHKS, CDR2 YYEKEE (reference sequence). The junction had 17 bases not matched to a gene; V was cut back by 2 bases and J by 8 bases. The DNA for the CDR3 is TGTGCCAGCAGCTTTGAGACTAGCGGGAGCAAGTGGATTAGTTATGAGCAGTTCTTC. Protein: CASSFETSGSKWISYEQFF. The variable domain in full, with the rest retrieved from reference TRBV5-5 and TRBJ2-1, is DAGVTQSPTHLIKTRGQQVTLRCSPISGHKSVSWYQQVLGQGPQFIFQYYEKEERGRGNFPDRFSARQFPNYSSELNVNALLLGDSALYLCASSFETSGSKWISYEQFFGPGTRLTVL.

The J gene is TRBJ2-3, the V gene TRBV5-1, with 8 bases matching TRBD1. V shed 0 bases, J shed 1 base, and the junction held 1 base outside the gene matches. Germline values: CDR1 SGHRS, CDR2 YFSETQ. CDR3 length: 15 residues. The CDR3 spells CASSLEDRGTDTQYF. In nucleotides, the CDR3 is TGCGCCAGCAGCTTGGAGGACAGGGGCACAGATACGCAGTATTTT.

The chain carries TRBV14 and TRBJ2-7, with 7 bases that match TRBD1. V lost 4 bases, J lost 3 bases, and 9 bases stayed unmatched. Germline loops: CDR1 SGHDN, CDR2 FVKESK. The CDR3 loop spans 15 amino acids. This CDR3 is CASSRTRDSFYEQYF. The CDR3, as DNA: TGTGCCAGCAGCCGTACTCGGGACAGCTTCTACGAGCAGTACTTC.

The rearrangement links TRBV6-1 to TRBJ1-5; D remains ambiguous. The germline gives CDR1 MNHNS, CDR2 SASEGT. CDR3 size: 15 residues. V was clipped by 1 base and J by 7 bases, with 14 bases between them. CDR3 DNA: TGTGCCAGCAGTGAAGGAGAAGAGGGATCCCAGCCCCAGCATTTT. This sequence encodes CASSEGEEGSQPQHF.

The chain carries TRBV27 and TRBJ1-1; maybe TRBD1 (5 bases). The V end was cut by 5 bases, the J end by 0 bases, with 7 bases between. Germline V CDR1 and CDR2: MNHEY, SMNVEV (reference sequence). This CDR3 spans 13 amino acids. CDR3 DNA sequence: TGTGCCAGCAGTCCGACAGTGAACACTGAAGCTTTCTTT. This encodes CASSPTVNTEAFF.

The chain has TRBV5-1 and TRBJ2-6; no definite D call. V lost 4 bases to trimming and J lost 0 bases, with 8 bases between them. The CDR3 runs 15 residues. Germline assignment: CDR1 SGHRS and CDR2 YFSETQ. The CDR3 region is CASSIDDSGANVLTF. For the CDR3, the DNA is TGCGCCAGCAGCATCGACGACTCTGGGGCCAACGTCCTGACTTTC.

The V and J genes are TRBV15 and TRBJ2-7; 12 bases match TRBD1. The CDR3 covers 18 residues. Germline V gene lookup returns CDR1 LNHNV and CDR2 YYDKDF (reference sequence). The trim removed 5 bases at V and 6 bases at J, leaving 17 bases unmatched. The CDR3 nucleotides are TGTGCCACCAGCCCGTACTCTTTTCCGGGACAGGGGGCGTTCGAGCAGTACTTC. Its translation: CATSPYSFPGQGAFEQYF.